Presented here are 2 T cell receptor beta chains from one specimen sequenced in a study of cytomegalovirus exposure and HLA in healthy donors. The PCR contained 60 Vbeta and 13 Jbeta primers. Repertoires were generated with immunoSEQ multiplex PCR, while TCRdb's copy carries only in-frame clones and drops some. Its table records over 75,000 clones. The source material was PBMCs. The receptors derive from a man aged 50-60 years in good health and CMV-seronegative.

The CDR3 bases are TGTGCCAGCAGCCGTCAGGGAATAATCCATGGCTACACCTTC. Encoded protein: CASSRQGIIHGYTF. The chain uses TRBV28 and TRBJ1-2; D is possibly TRBD1 (5 bases). The ends were cut back, 6 bases at V and 6 bases at J, with 17 bases in the middle. CDR1 and CDR2 from the germline V gene are MDHEN and SYDVKM. CDR3 length: 14 amino acids.

The chain links TRBV15 to TRBJ1-1, with TRBD1 matching over 7 bases. Germline V lookup: CDR1 LNHNV, CDR2 YYDKDF (reference sequence). V gave up 8 bases and J gave up 3 bases; unmatched junction bases: 9. This CDR3 is 14 amino acids long. CDR3 sequence reads: CATRLLTGYTEAFF. The CDR3 DNA reads TGTGCCACCCGTTTACTGACAGGGTACACTGAAGCTTTCTTT.